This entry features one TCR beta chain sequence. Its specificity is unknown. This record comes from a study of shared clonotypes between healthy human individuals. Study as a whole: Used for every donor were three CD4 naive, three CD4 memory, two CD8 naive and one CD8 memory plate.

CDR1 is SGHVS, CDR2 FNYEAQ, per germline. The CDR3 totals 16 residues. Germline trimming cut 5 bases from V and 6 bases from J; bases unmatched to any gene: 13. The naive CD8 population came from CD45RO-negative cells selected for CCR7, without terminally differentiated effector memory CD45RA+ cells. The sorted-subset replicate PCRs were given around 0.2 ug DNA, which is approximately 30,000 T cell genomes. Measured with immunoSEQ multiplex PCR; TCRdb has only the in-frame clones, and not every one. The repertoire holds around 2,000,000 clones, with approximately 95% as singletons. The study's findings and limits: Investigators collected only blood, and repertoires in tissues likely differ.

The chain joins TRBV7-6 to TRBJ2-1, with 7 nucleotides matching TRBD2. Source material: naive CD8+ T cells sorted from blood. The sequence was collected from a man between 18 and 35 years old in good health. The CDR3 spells CASSHTSEGGLNEQFF. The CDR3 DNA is TGTGCCAGCAGCCACACTAGCGAAGGAGGGCTCAATGAGCAGTTCTTC.